This T cell receptor beta chain was identified during a study of T cells in Graves' hyperthyroidism and ophthalmopathy (dated by TCRdb to about 2019). Describing the broader study: Peripheral blood was collected at initial diagnosis, before any treatment. For training and testing, the 100 patients in the discovery cohort were randomly divided in a 7:3 ratio. TCR Vbeta CDR3 sequencing of approximately 140 peripheral blood samples (43 ophthalmopathy, roughly 72 hyperthyroidism and approximately 17 progressor patients) is reported in the paper. In addition, the study compared T-cell repertoires in thyroid tissue and in blood from roughly 6 Graves' hyperthyroidism patients. To identify distinguishing TCR V-J signatures, a discovery cohort of some 100 patients was used, comprising 43 with Graves' ophthalmopathy and 57 with stable Graves' hyperthyroidism. Following sampling, methimazole starting at 30 mg daily was given to hyperthyroidism patients, and high-dose intravenous methylprednisolone was given to ophthalmopathy patients. Whether ophthalmopathy could be predicted prospectively was tested in an independent validation cohort made up of some 20 hyperthyroidism patients plus 17 patients who later progressed to ophthalmopathy.

Moderately to severely active disease, a Clinical Activity Score of at least 3, a NOSPECS grade of at least 4, and a duration under 3 months were present in ophthalmopathy patients. Exclusion was applied to patients with uncontrolled infections, other autoimmune diseases, pregnancy or lactation. Diagnoses relied on clinical symptoms, serum thyroxine and TRAb, thyroid ultrasound and orbital computed tomography. PBMCs were isolated from about 9.2 ml of fresh peripheral blood by Ficoll-Paque density gradient centrifugation. Total RNA was extracted with Trizol reagent, and quality was checked on an Agilent 2100 Bioanalyzer. The investigation overall reported the following: In validation, the model predicted progression to ophthalmopathy a median of about 6.8 months before onset, with roughly 70% sensitivity and nearly 75% specificity. No statistical method was used to fix the sample size in advance, and group allocation was not hidden from the investigators. Blood samples also contained most of the expanded thyroid clonotypes (frequency above 0.001), which suggests that blood repertoires may reflect thyroid immune responses. A model built on a 13 V-J signature distinguished ophthalmopathy from stable hyperthyroidism, reaching around 90% sensitivity and 81.08% specificity in cross-validation and 80%/75% in testing.

The TCR beta CDR3 regions were amplified from RNA transcripts. For the first round of RT-PCR on the TCR CDR3, the HTBI primer set was used together with the Qiagen OneStep RT-PCR kit. A second multiplex PCR round built the libraries, followed by size selection and purification. Sequencing of the libraries was done on an Illumina HiSeq2000 using paired-end 100 bp reads. Processing in the source paper ran as follows. SOAPnuke was used to process the raw data, throwing out any read that contained adapters or uncalled bases, had a mean Phred below 15, or lacked an exact constant-primer or identifier match. High-quality paired reads were merged with COPE v1.2.5, and unique nucleotide sequences were defined as clonotypes. Clonotypes were aligned to IMGT TRBV, TRBD and TRBJ reference segments using MiTCR v1.1. Analysis was restricted to V-J combinations with a frequency above 0.0001, which covered roughly 99% of repertoires. A TCS score was defined as the ratio between F50 (clonal expansion) and ExV (chaos), using BLOSUM62-based TCRdist between CDR3 peptides within each V-J. Welch's t-statistics and random forest reduced fewer than 550 V-J features to 13, which were used in a naive Bayes classifier (R e1071). The public reads were quality trimmed at Q25 with fastp and then assembled into clones with MiXCR by TCRdb, keeping productive beta chains. Merged by CDR3 protein, the rows form single entries marked with the most common genes and DNA. TCRdb assigned the V and J calls; the authors' analysis was not used. This sample is represented by about 600,000 distinct CDR3 sequences; 16% of them were singletons. Less than 3.5% of the sample goes to the ten largest clones.

This clonotype has at least ten counts. Its recognized antigen is unknown. Base-call qualities are not available, and no considerably larger clone is one nucleotide away. Counted from cysteine to phenylalanine, this CDR3 has 15 amino acids. Here the CDR3 DNA is all that survives: 45 bases in frame from base 1. For this chain, trimming is 6 bases at the V end and 9 bases at the J end, and the number of junction bases without a gene match is 6. CDR1 SGHNT and CDR2 YENEEA are derived from the germline V gene. This TCR came from a woman in her 40s with Graves' ophthalmopathy. The sequencing sample was made of blood. The chain was built from TRBV11-3 and TRBJ2-1; TRBD2 lines up with 15 middle nucleotides. The nucleotide sequence is TGTGCCAGCAGTCCACAGGGACTAGCGGGAGGTGAGCAGTTCTTC. Translated, it reads CASSPQGLAGGEQFF. Outside the CDR3, residues come from the reference TRBV11-3 and TRBJ2-1 proteins, so the full variable domain is: EAGVVQSPRYKIIEKKQPVAFWCNPISGHNTLYWYLQNLGQGPELLIRYENEEAVDDSQLPKDRFSAERLKGVDSTLKIQPAELGDSAVYLCASSPQGLAGGEQFFGPGTRLTVL.